Listed below are T cell receptor beta chains from one sample, sequenced in a study of cytomegalovirus exposure and HLA in healthy donors. Sequencing used immunoSEQ multiplex PCR; TCRdb keeps in-frame clones, though not all of them. The data contain more than 150,000 clones, 60% to 85% of them singletons. The sample was PBMCs. The receptors shown here come from a woman in her forties in good health and CMV-seropositive. CDR3s include the opening cysteine and the closing phenylalanine or tryptophan. A D gene is named only where the DNA matches it firmly. Size values are once, few and many counts, or a class for expanded clones, and some rows have none.

D | length | size | J | V | DNA | CDR3
. | 11 | . | TRBJ2-1 | TRBV7-9 | TGTTCCAGCAGCTCGTCCGGTGAGCAGTTCTTC | CSSSSSGEQFF
TRBD1 | 16 | . | TRBJ1-2 | TRBV7-8 | TGTGCCAGCAGCTCCTGGCGGGACAGGGAAGGAGATGGCTACACCTTC | CASSSWRDREGDGYTF
TRBD1 | 17 | . | TRBJ2-5 | TRBV13 | TGTGCCAGCAGCTCCCTGACCGACAGGGGGCTGAAAGAGACCCAGTACTTC | CASSSLTDRGLKETQYF
. | 18 | . | TRBJ1-6 | TRBV7-2 | TGTGCCAGCAACTTCCCGGCCTCGGGGGGCTCCTTAAATTCACCCCTCCACTTT | CASNFPASGGSLNSPLHF
. | 15 | once | TRBJ1-3 | TRBV30 | TGTGCCTGCCTACCCCGATTACCCTCTGGAAACACCATATATTTT | CACLPRLPSGNTIYF
. | 16 | . | TRBJ2-7 | TRBV30 | TGTGCCTGGAGGGGAGGAGGCGGAGGAGGTTCCTACGAGCAGTACTTC | CAWRGGGGGGSYEQYF
. | 11 | . | TRBJ1-2 | TRBV30 | TGTGCCTGGAGTCCTAGGACAGGCTACACCTTC | CAWSPRTGYTF
TRBD1 | 16 | . | TRBJ2-7 | TRBV2 | TGTGCCAGCAGTGAATTAGGTTGGGACAGGGAAAACGAGCAGTACTTC | CASSELGWDRENEQYF
TRBD2 | 18 | . | TRBJ2-2 | TRBV4-2 | TGTGCCAGCAGCCAGGACGGTAGCGGGTTCGCGAACACCGGGGAGCTGTTTTTT | CASSQDGSGFANTGELFF
TRBD1 | 15 | . | TRBJ2-1 | TRBV12-5 | TGTGCTAGTGGTTTGCCGACAGGGATCTACAATGAGCAGTTCTTC | CASGLPTGIYNEQFF
TRBD2 | 12 | few | TRBJ2-7 | TRBV2 | TGTGCCAGCAGTCCGACTAGCCACGAGCAGTACTTC | CASSPTSHEQYF
TRBD1 | 15 | . | TRBJ2-7 | TRBV6-1 | TGTGCCAGCAGTGACCGAGGGACAGGGGGGGACGAGCAGTACTTC | CASSDRGTGGDEQYF
. | 14 | few | TRBJ2-6 | TRBV6-1 | TGTGCCAGCACGGGAGCATCTGGGGCCAACGTCCTGACTTTC | CASTGASGANVLTF
TRBD2 | 17 | . | TRBJ2-3 | TRBV7-3 | TGTGCCAGCAGCTTAACGACTAGCGGGGGGTCTACAGATACGCAGTATTTT | CASSLTTSGGSTDTQYF
TRBD2 | 15 | . | TRBJ2-3 | TRBV11-3 | TGTGCCAGCAGCTTAACTAGCGGGGAGACAGATACGCAGTATTTT | CASSLTSGETDTQYF
. | 15 | . | TRBJ2-7 | TRBV11-2 | TGTGCCAGCAGCGCCCTCCAAGGCCCCGGGGGCGAGCAGTACTTC | CASSALQGPGGEQYF
TRBD1 | 16 | . | TRBJ1-2 | TRBV19 | TGTGCCAGTAGTCGTATCCCCTCGGGACAGGGTTATGGCTACACCTTC | CASSRIPSGQGYGYTF
TRBD1 | 15 | . | TRBJ2-7 | TRBV19 | TGTGCCAGTAGTATATCGGGACAGGGCCTCTACGAGCAGTACTTC | CASSISGQGLYEQYF
TRBD1 | 14 | . | TRBJ1-5 | TRBV19 | TGTGCCAGTACGGGACAGGGATATCCTCAGCCCCAGCATTTT | CASTGQGYPQPQHF
. | 12 | few | TRBJ1-1 | TRBV6-6 | TGTGCCAGCAGTCTATTAACAGGCGAAGCTTTCTTT | CASSLLTGEAFF
. | 15 | . | TRBJ2-1 | TRBV9 | TGTGCCAGCAGCGTAGTCGCCCGTAGCTACAATGAGCAGTTCTTC | CASSVVARSYNEQFF
TRBD2 | 19 | . | TRBJ2-2 | TRBV7-2 | TGTGCCAGCAGTCTGGAGGGAGCTAGCGGGGGTCCGAACACCGGGGAGCTGTTTTTT | CASSLEGASGGPNTGELFF
TRBD1 | 14 | . | TRBJ1-2 | TRBV19 | TGTGCCAGTAGCCGACAGGGAGCCAACTATGGCTACACCTTC | CASSRQGANYGYTF
. | 14 | . | TRBJ2-7 | TRBV5-1 | TGCGCCAGCAGCTTGGAGCAGGGACACTACGAGCAGTACTTC | CASSLEQGHYEQYF
TRBD2 | 13 | . | TRBJ2-7 | TRBV27 | TGTGCCAGCAGCCTGCGGGGGTCCTACGAGCAGTACTTC | CASSLRGSYEQYF
. | 12 | . | TRBJ1-1 | TRBV25-1 | TGTGCCAGCAGGAGGGCCCAGGCTGAAGCTTTCTTT | CASRRAQAEAFF
. | 17 | . | TRBJ1-1 | TRBV9 | TGTGCCAGCAGCGTAGAAGGAGTTACCCCCATGAACACTGAAGCTTTCTTT | CASSVEGVTPMNTEAFF
. | 11 | . | TRBJ2-3 | TRBV19 | TGTGCCAGTAGTACAGGGAATACGCAGTATTTT | CASSTGNTQYF
TRBD1 | 13 | . | TRBJ1-6 | TRBV5-1 | TGCGCCAGCAGTAGGGACAGAAATTCACCCCTCCACTTT | CASSRDRNSPLHF
TRBD1 | 17 | few | TRBJ1-3 | TRBV18 | TGTGCCAGCTCACCAGGGACAGGCGCTGACTCTGGAAACACCATATATTTT | CASSPGTGADSGNTIYF
TRBD2 | 15 | . | TRBJ2-5 | TRBV7-6 | TGTGCCAGCAGCCTACTAGCGGGGGGGCGAGAGACCCAGTACTTC | CASSLLAGGRETQYF
. | 14 | . | TRBJ2-7 | TRBV9 | TGTGCCAGCAGCGCCGGCGGGATCTCCTACGAGCAGTACTTC | CASSAGGISYEQYF
. | 14 | . | TRBJ1-6 | TRBV10-1 | TGCGCCAGCAGTCTGCGGCCTTATAATTCACCCCTCCACTTT | CASSLRPYNSPLHF
TRBD1 | 15 | . | TRBJ2-7 | TRBV5-1 | TGCGCCAGCAGCCCCACCGGGGACAGGGCCTACGAGCAGTACTTC | CASSPTGDRAYEQYF
. | 14 | . | TRBJ2-2 | TRBV5-4 | TGTGCCAGCAGCTTACAGGGAACCACCGGGGAGCTGTTTTTT | CASSLQGTTGELFF
TRBD2 | 14 | . | TRBJ2-7 | TRBV9 | TGTGCCAGCAGCGTAGGCGGGGAGGGGTACGAGCAGTACTTC | CASSVGGEGYEQYF
TRBD2 | 15 | . | TRBJ2-5 | TRBV6-5 | TGTGCCAGCAGAGGGGCGCGGGGGGGCCAAGAGACCCAGTACTTC | CASRGARGGQETQYF
TRBD1 | 17 | few | TRBJ1-1 | TRBV10-3 | TGTGCCATCAGTGACAGGGGGTTATCCTCTATGAACACTGAAGCTTTCTTT | CAISDRGLSSMNTEAFF
TRBD1 | 14 | . | TRBJ1-1 | TRBV7-9 | TGTGCCAGCAGCTTGGAGGGGGCGTGGACTGAAGCTTTCTTT | CASSLEGAWTEAFF
. | 16 | . | TRBJ1-4 | TRBV27 | TGTGCCAGCAGTTTTCGGCAGGGGCGGGTGAAGGAAAAACTGTTTTTT | CASSFRQGRVKEKLFF
. | 16 | . | TRBJ1-4 | TRBV5-4 | TGTGCCAGCAGCTTGAACGGGGATGCAACTAATGAAAAACTGTTTTTT | CASSLNGDATNEKLFF
TRBD2 | 16 | few | TRBJ2-7 | TRBV28 | TGTGCCAGCAGAGAGGGCGGGGGGTATTCCTCCTACGAGCAGTACTTC | CASREGGGYSSYEQYF
TRBD2 | 15 | . | TRBJ2-7 | TRBV19 | TGTGCCAGTAGCCGAGCGGGGGGGGAATCCTACGAGCAGTACTTC | CASSRAGGESYEQYF
TRBD1 | 20 | . | TRBJ1-1 | TRBV19 | TGTGCCAGTAGGACTGTAAGGTTGCGCGGGACAGGGGGTTCGAACACTGAAGCTTTCTTT | CASRTVRLRGTGGSNTEAFF
. | 11 | . | TRBJ2-2 | TRBV30 | TGTGCCTTGGACTACGCCGGGGAGCTGTTTTTT | CALDYAGELFF
TRBD1 | 16 | . | TRBJ2-3 | TRBV7-8 | TGTGCCAGCATCCCCGCCGGGACAGGGGCCCCTGATACGCAGTATTTT | CASIPAGTGAPDTQYF
. | 13 | . | TRBJ2-5 | TRBV7-3 | TGTGCCAGCAGCTTAACTCTCCGAGAGACCCAGTACTTC | CASSLTLRETQYF
. | 14 | . | TRBJ2-2 | TRBV6-5 | TGTGCCAGCAGCGCTACAGGGTTCACCGGGGAGCTGTTTTTT | CASSATGFTGELFF
. | 14 | . | TRBJ2-5 | TRBV6-6 | TGTGCCAGCAGGCTTCAGGGTGAGGAAGAGACCCAGTACTTC | CASRLQGEEETQYF
. | 14 | . | TRBJ1-6 | TRBV7-6 | TGTGCCAGCAGCTTAGCCGGTCATAATTCACCCCTCCACTTT | CASSLAGHNSPLHF
TRBD1 | 17 | . | TRBJ2-2 | TRBV9 | TGTGCCAGCAGCGTCGTAACAGGGGCAGTGAACACCGGGGAGCTGTTTTTT | CASSVVTGAVNTGELFF
TRBD1 | 13 | . | TRBJ1-5 | TRBV29-1 | TGCAGCGTTTCAGGGGGCCTCGGTCAGCCCCAGCATTTT | CSVSGGLGQPQHF
TRBD1 | 14 | . | TRBJ1-4 | TRBV13 | TGTGCCAGCAGCTCACAGGGGGTCGGTGAAAAACTGTTTTTT | CASSSQGVGEKLFF
TRBD1 | 15 | . | TRBJ1-2 | TRBV19 | TGTGCCAGTACTCTCCAGGGGGCTGGAACCTATGGCTACACCTTC | CASTLQGAGTYGYTF
. | 16 | . | TRBJ2-5 | TRBV4-3 | TGCGCCAGCAGCCAAGATTTTGCGTCTAGTGGTGAGACCCAGTACTTC | CASSQDFASSGETQYF
. | 13 | . | TRBJ1-2 | TRBV11-2 | TGTGCCAGCAGCCTTGGAACTACCTATGGCTACACCTTC | CASSLGTTYGYTF
TRBD1 | 15 | . | TRBJ1-2 | TRBV5-4 | TGTGCCAGCAGCTATCAGGGGGAAGAAGGAAATGGCTACACCTTC | CASSYQGEEGNGYTF
TRBD1 | 12 | . | TRBJ2-1 | TRBV7-9 | TGTGCCACGAGACAGGGATACGATGAGCAGTTCTTC | CATRQGYDEQFF
. | 17 | . | TRBJ1-4 | TRBV4-3 | TGCGCCAGCAGCCAATCGTGGGTTCGACAGAGAGATGAAAAACTGTTTTTT | CASSQSWVRQRDEKLFF
. | 13 | few | TRBJ2-7 | TRBV7-2 | TGTGCCAGCAGCTTTGCCGGGGATTACGAGCAGTACTTC | CASSFAGDYEQYF